This T cell receptor (beta chain) was sequenced in a study of T cell responses to AZD1222 COVID-19 vaccine. CDR1 is DFQATT and CDR2 is SNEGSKA in the germline V gene (reference sequence). This CDR3 comprises 11 residues. V was cut by 1 base and J by 3 bases, with 1 base left in between. Points on this clone: Other DNA variants within this sample encode the same CDR3.

The table came from immunoSEQ multiplex PCR; TCRdb's copy has only in-frame clones and leaves some out. The sample holds 200,000 or so clones, roughly 92% seen once. V gene TRBV20-1 combines with J gene TRBJ1-3; D is unclear. Sequencing used peripheral blood, obtained 28 days after the second AZD1222 dose. This receptor was identified in an adult who received the AZD1222 COVID-19 vaccine. The CDR3 loop reads CSARGGNTIYF. CDR3 bases: TGCAGTGCTAGAGGTGGAAACACCATATATTTT.